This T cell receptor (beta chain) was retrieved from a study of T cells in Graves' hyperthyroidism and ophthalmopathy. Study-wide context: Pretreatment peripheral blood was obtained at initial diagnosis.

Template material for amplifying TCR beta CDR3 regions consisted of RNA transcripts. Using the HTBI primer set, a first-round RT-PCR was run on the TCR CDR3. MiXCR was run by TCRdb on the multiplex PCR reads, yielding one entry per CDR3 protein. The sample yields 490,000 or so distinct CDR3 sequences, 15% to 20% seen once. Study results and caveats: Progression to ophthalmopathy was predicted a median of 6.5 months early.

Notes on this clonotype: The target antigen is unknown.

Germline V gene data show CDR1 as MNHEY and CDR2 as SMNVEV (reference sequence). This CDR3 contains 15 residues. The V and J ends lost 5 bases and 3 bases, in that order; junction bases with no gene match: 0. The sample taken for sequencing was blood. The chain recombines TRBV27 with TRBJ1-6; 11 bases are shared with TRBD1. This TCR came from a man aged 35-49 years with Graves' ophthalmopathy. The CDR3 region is CASSGTGGYNSPLHF. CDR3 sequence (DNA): TGTGCCAGCAGTGGGACAGGGGGCTATAATTCACCCCTCCACTTT.